This T cell receptor (beta chain) was obtained from a study of T cell responses to AZD1222 COVID-19 vaccine. The CDR3 totals 16 residues. The V end was cut by 0 bases, the J end by 1 base, with 13 bases between. Germline V gene sequence: CDR1 SGHRS, CDR2 YFSETQ. Profiled with immunoSEQ multiplex PCR; TCRdb holds only in-frame clones, not every one. This repertoire shows 150,000 or so clones, less than 90% found once; its top ten account for 5.5%. The study, taken as a whole, reports: Baseline serostatus was positive in only six AZD1222 recipients. The sample set comprised mostly white British donors with more females, and clonal diversity was possibly underestimated. Spike-specific TCR breadth and depth went up after people got two AZD1222 doses.

Comments on this clone: No antigen is known for it.

The TCR comes from an adult in good health. The chain is built from TRBV5-1 and TRBJ1-1; D remains ambiguous. The source was peripheral blood, collected on day 0 of MenACWY control vaccination. The DNA for the CDR3 is TGCGCCAGCAGCTTGGCCGGGAGTTTTTCGAACACTGAAGCTTTCTTT. The encoded protein is CASSLAGSFSNTEAFF.